This paragraph covers one T cell receptor (beta chain) sequence. This clone has at least ten counts. This receptor's antigen is unknown. The record has no base qualities; no much larger clone is one base away. The entry originates in a study of T cells after posttransplantation cyclophosphamide (dated by TCRdb to between 2015 and 2016). Turning to the overall study: Using TRB sequencing, the study followed how the T cell repertoire reconstituted after myeloablative bone marrow transplantation in which posttransplantation cyclophosphamide served as GVHD prophylaxis. Up to roughly 3 additional blood samples from 2 to 5.2 years after transplant were also TRB-sequenced in 3 patients, as was pretransplant blood from several patients. Blood from all 35 or so PTCy patients with 1-year posttransplant specimens was subjected to TRB sequencing. Public TRB sequences were searched against a database of over 3,500 sequences associated with responses to pathogens, tumor antigens, self-antigens and alloantigens. TRA and TRB clonality were tightly correlated in eight to ten samples, so subsequent TCR analyses focused on TRB only. Antigen receptor sequencing covered samples from 35 to 40 PTCy-treated patients and 16 of their related bone marrow donors.

TRB sequencing used genomic DNA with the immunoSEQ assay at survey resolution or the hsTCRB kit. Under the source paper's analysis protocol: The immunoSEQ software handled initial read processing, and the LymphoSeq R package was used for repertoire analyses. Clonality was calculated as 1 minus normalized Shannon entropy, and the Gini coefficient was also calculated for each TRB dataset. To infer phenotypes in unsorted samples, TRB sequences from sorted subsets of the recipient or donor were mapped onto unsorted samples from the same recipient. TCRdb obtained this table from immuneACCESS and retained in-frame rearrangements with V and J assigned. These tables miss some clones; where compared with another copy, unresolved V genes account for less than half of the shortfall, and the remainder is unexplained. V and J calls and clone size are given by that table; D and trimming were obtained from the DNA. The table for this sample lists 40,000 to 45,000 clones, none of them counted only once. The ten largest clones take up roughly 2.3% of the sample.

Related bone marrow donors provided peripheral blood samples on the day of marrow donation. Peripheral blood and bone marrow mononuclear cells were isolated by Ficoll-Hypaque density centrifugation and were cryopreserved. CDR3 length: 15 amino acids, cysteine to phenylalanine. The CDR3 DNA has 45 bases and is translated from base 1. Trimming takes 4 bases off V and 2 bases off J; junction bases not matched to a gene: 1. CDR1 and CDR2 are drawn from the germline V gene: SGHVS, FQNEAQ. On the study overall, not on this receptor specifically: The TRB repertoires of T cells infiltrating skin or the GI tract showed only limited overlap with the TRB repertoires found in blood. Donor-recipient similarity was low at 1-2 months but rose over the first year, and later blood repertoires were often dominated by donor CD8+ memory clones. Across 35 to 45 patients, TRB clonality was highly associated with recipient CMV seropositivity and CMV reactivation, and diversity in PTCy patients was similar to diversity in CNI/methotrexate controls.

This chain joins TRBV7-8 to TRBJ2-7, and 14 junctional nucleotides match TRBD2. This receptor was obtained from a man aged 35 to 55 in good health, CMV-negative, and a related stem cell transplant donor. The sequenced sample consisted of PBMCs. The CDR3 reads as follows: CASSWTSGGTYEQYF. Here is the DNA: TGTGCCAGCAGCTGGACTAGCGGGGGGACCTACGAGCAGTACTTC.